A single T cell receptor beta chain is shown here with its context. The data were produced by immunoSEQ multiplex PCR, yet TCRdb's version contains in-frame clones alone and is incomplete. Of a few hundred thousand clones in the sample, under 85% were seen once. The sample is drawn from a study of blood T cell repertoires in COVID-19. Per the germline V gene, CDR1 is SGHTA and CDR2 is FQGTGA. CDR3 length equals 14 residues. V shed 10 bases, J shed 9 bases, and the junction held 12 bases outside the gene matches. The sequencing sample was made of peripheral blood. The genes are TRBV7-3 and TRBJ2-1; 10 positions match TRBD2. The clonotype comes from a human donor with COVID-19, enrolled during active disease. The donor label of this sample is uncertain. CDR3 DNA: TGTGCCACAGGGGCCCTAGCGGGAGAGGGTGAGCAGTTCTTC. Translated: CATGALAGEGEQFF.